Shown below are 31 T cell receptor beta chains from a single sample sequenced in a study of Tregs in tolerant kidney transplant recipients. This table comes from immunoSEQ multiplex PCR, and its TCRdb copy is limited to in-frame clones, with some not included. The data show tens of thousands of clones, around 84% seen once. The specimen was CD4+ T cells from blood. Receptors were obtained from a human donor in good health.

The chain uses TRBV30 and TRBJ1-2; D gene unclear. Trimming removed 3 bases from V and 8 bases from J, with 16 bases in between. The CDR3 consists of 13 residues. The germline CDR1 and CDR2 sequences are GTSNPN and SVGIG (reference sequence). CDR3 region: CAWSQASTGGYTF. The DNA for the CDR3 is TGTGCCTGGAGCCAGGCGTCCACCGGGGGCTACACCTTC.

This chain connects TRBV27 to TRBJ2-3; D remains unclear. CDR1 is MNHEY, CDR2 SMNVEV, per germline (reference sequence). V lost 0 bases, J lost 3 bases, and 10 bases lay in between. This CDR3 region has 15 residues. CDR3 nucleotide sequence: TGTGCCAGCAGTTTATCAGGCAGTGGAACAGATACGCAGTATTTT. This encodes CASSLSGSGTDTQYF.

V is TRBV27 and J is TRBJ2-3; D is ambiguous. Trimming cost V 5 bases and J 7 bases, with 7 bases left between them. The length of the CDR3 is 11 residues. Germline V lookup: CDR1 MNHEY, CDR2 SMNVEV (reference sequence). The DNA of the CDR3 is TGTGCCAGCAGTATCATGAATACGCAGTATTTT. Its protein product is CASSIMNTQYF.

The gene calls are TRBV6-5 and TRBJ2-7; D perhaps matches TRBD1 (5 bases). CDR3 size: 13 residues. The V gene lost 5 bases and the J gene lost 3 bases, with 11 bases spanning the gap. From germline, CDR1 is MNHEY and CDR2 SVGAGI. CDR3: CASSVLDIYEQYF. The CDR3 DNA reads as TGTGCCAGCAGTGTCCTGGACATCTACGAGCAGTACTTC.

This clone has a single count. The chain couples TRBV2 to TRBJ2-7; the D gene is possibly TRBD1 (5 bases). V was shortened by 3 bases and J by 4 bases, with 7 bases between the two germline ends. Germline lookup yields CDR1 SNHLY and CDR2 FYNNEI. This CDR3 region has 12 residues. CDR3 region: CASSETVYEQYF. The DNA for the CDR3 is TGTGCCAGCAGTGAGACAGTATACGAGCAGTACTTC.

The chain has TRBV6-5 and TRBJ2-7; 8 bases line up with TRBD1. V trimming: 6 bases; J trimming: 1 base; junction bases outside the gene matches: 8. This CDR3 contains 15 residues. The germline V gene encodes CDR1 MNHEY and CDR2 SVGAGI. The CDR3: CASRPTTGGSYEQYF. For the CDR3, the DNA is TGTGCCAGCAGACCCACTACAGGGGGATCCTACGAGCAGTACTTC.

The chain has TRBV7-9 and TRBJ2-6; no reliable D call. The CDR3 loop spans 13 amino acids. CDR1 SEHNR and CDR2 FQNEAQ come from the germline V gene (reference sequence). V lost 4 bases and J lost 0, with 1 base in between. The CDR3 DNA reads as TGTGCCAGCAGCTCCTCTGGGGCCAACGTCCTGACTTTC. Its translation is CASSSSGANVLTF.

The J gene is TRBJ2-5, the V gene TRBV6-5; D is possibly TRBD2 (6 bases). V shed 8 bases and J shed 7 bases, with 14 bases lying between them. Germline V gives CDR1 MNHEY, CDR2 SVGAGI. The CDR3 contains 12 residues. The CDR3 sequence is CASAWRGGTQYF. The CDR3 nucleotides are TGTGCCAGCGCCTGGAGGGGTGGGACCCAGTACTTC.

The chain carries TRBV30 and TRBJ1-2; D is ambiguous. In germline, CDR1 is GTSNPN, CDR2 SVGIG (reference sequence). Trimming shortened V by 3 bases and J by 4 bases, and 15 bases separated the two germline ends. The CDR3 is 14 residues long. The CDR3: CAWRSKANSYGYTF. CDR3 in DNA: TGTGCCTGGAGATCGAAGGCTAATAGCTATGGCTACACCTTC. The whole variable domain, filled in from reference TRBV30 and TRBJ1-2, reads SQTIHQWPATLVQPVGSPLSLECTVEGTSNPNLYWYRQAAGRGLQLLFYSVGIGQISSEVPQNLSASRPQDRQFILSSKKLLLSDSGFYLCAWRSKANSYGYTFGSGTRLTVV.

This clone appeared a few times. The chain uses TRBV6-5 and TRBJ1-5; the D is unclear. Germline V CDR1 and CDR2: MNHEY, SVGAGI. The CDR3 contains 14 residues. V gave up 2 bases and J gave up 3 bases, with 8 bases separating them. The CDR3, as DNA: TGTGCCAGCAGTTACCAAAGATCCAATCAGCCCCAGCATTTT. It codes for CASSYQRSNQPQHF.

This clone turned up a few times. This chain joins TRBV6-5 and TRBJ1-6, with unresolved D. Trimming took 7 bases from V and 7 from J, leaving 8 bases between them. CDR3 length: 12 residues. Per the germline V gene, CDR1 is MNHEY and CDR2 is SVGAGI. The DNA of the CDR3 is TGTGCCAGCAATCGGGGAAATTCACCCCTCCACTTT. Residues: CASNRGNSPLHF.

The rearrangement joins TRBV7-2 to TRBJ1-2, with D maybe TRBD1 (5 bases). The germline V gene has CDR1 SGHTA and CDR2 FQGNSA. Trimming took 5 bases from V and 8 from J, leaving 18 bases between them. This CDR3 has 14 amino acids. The CDR3, as DNA: TGTGCCAGCAGCAGAGAGGGACGGCTCAACGGCTACACCTTC. Residues: CASSREGRLNGYTF.

This chain connects TRBV6-5 to TRBJ1-1; 8 positions match TRBD1. Germline-derived CDR1 and CDR2 are MNHEY and SVGAGI. The CDR3 loop spans 15 amino acids. V lost 6 bases and J lost 1; bases outside the gene matches: 7. The CDR3 is CASRPQGAGNTEAFF. CDR3 in DNA: TGTGCCAGCAGACCCCAGGGGGCTGGGAACACTGAAGCTTTCTTT.

J is TRBJ2-5 and V is TRBV7-2; D might be TRBD1 (6 bases). The CDR3 is 14 amino acids. V lost 10 bases, J lost 0 bases, and 15 bases lay in between. CDR1 is SGHTA and CDR2 is FQGNSA in the germline V gene. The CDR3 spells CAISRQANQETQYF. CDR3 in DNA: TGTGCCATATCAAGACAGGCAAACCAAGAGACCCAGTACTTC.

This chain uses TRBV9 with TRBJ1-5; perhaps TRBD1 as D (5 bases). Germline V gene data show CDR1 as SGDLS and CDR2 as YYNGEE. Trimming removed 2 bases from V and 0 bases from J, with 9 bases in between. This CDR3 is built from 15 residues. This CDR3 reads CASSVAGNSNQPQHF. The CDR3 nucleotides are TGTGCCAGCAGCGTTGCAGGGAATAGCAATCAGCCCCAGCATTTT. The full variable domain, in which reference TRBV9 and TRBJ1-5 provide the parts outside the CDR3, is DSGVTQTPKHLITATGQRVTLRCSPRSGDLSVYWYQQSLDQGLQFLIQYYNGEERAKGNILERFSAQQFPDLHSELNLSSLELGDSALYFCASSVAGNSNQPQHFGDGTRLSIL.

The V gene is TRBV30, the J gene TRBJ2-5; tentatively, D is TRBD2 (7 bases). V was pared by 1 base and J by 6 bases, with 18 bases between. The CDR3 runs to 15 residues. Germline V lookup: CDR1 GTSNPN, CDR2 SVGIG (reference sequence). CDR3 coding DNA: TGTGCCTGGAGTGGGCGGGGGCCGACTTGGAAGACCCAGTACTTC. Translating gives CAWSGRGPTWKTQYF.

The chain carries TRBV9 and TRBJ2-1; the match to TRBD1 covers 7 bases. The CDR3 is 14 amino acids. Germline loops: CDR1 SGDLS, CDR2 YYNGEE. V gave up 0 bases and J gave up 5 bases; unmatched junction bases: 2. In DNA form, the CDR3 reads TGTGCCAGCAGCGTAGACAGGGGACACAATGAGCAGTTCTTC. It encodes CASSVDRGHNEQFF.

The V and J genes are TRBV10-3 and TRBJ2-7, with 9 nucleotides matching TRBD1. V lost 6 bases and J lost 4; bases outside the gene matches: 7. In germline, CDR1 is ENHRY, CDR2 SYGVKD. The CDR3 extends over 14 amino acids. The CDR3 here is CAIRSGTGMYEQYF. In nucleotides, the CDR3 is TGTGCCATCAGATCCGGGACAGGGATGTACGAGCAGTACTTC.

This chain links TRBV19 with TRBJ1-1; 9 bases align to TRBD1. From germline, CDR1 is LNHDA and CDR2 SQIVND (reference sequence). The ends lost 0 bases at V and 0 bases at J; junction bases unmatched: 17. The CDR3 is 21 residues long. In DNA, the CDR3 is TGTGCCAGTAGTATAGATGATCAAAGGGTCGGGACAGGGCGGTTGAACACTGAAGCTTTCTTT. It codes for CASSIDDQRVGTGRLNTEAFF.

This chain uses TRBV18 with TRBJ1-5, with 9 bases that match TRBD1. The V gene's germline CDR1 is KGHSH and CDR2 LQKENI. Germline trimming cut 2 bases from V and 7 bases from J; bases unmatched to any gene: 3. CDR3 length: 14 residues. The CDR3 DNA reads TGTGCCAGCTCACCAGGGACAGGGCAGCAGCCCCAGCATTTT. Its translation: CASSPGTGQQPQHF.

As concerns this clone: The same CDR3 arises from other DNA sequences in this sample as well. The DNA of the CDR3 is TGTGCCAGCGGGAGATCCTACGAGCAGTACTTC. Protein product: CASGRSYEQYF. This chain joins TRBV2 and TRBJ2-7; TRBD2 is a possible D gene (5 bases). Germline values: CDR1 SNHLY, CDR2 FYNNEI. This CDR3 contains 11 residues. Trimming took 8 bases from V and 1 from J, leaving 6 bases between them.

The genes are TRBV18 and TRBJ1-1; no firm D call. The CDR3 has 14 amino acids. The germline V gene has CDR1 KGHSH and CDR2 LQKENI. The V and J ends lost 2 bases and 3 bases respectively, with 10 bases between them. CDR3 sequence (DNA): TGTGCCAGCTCACCAAGCGTCCCCTACACTGAAGCTTTCTTT. Residues: CASSPSVPYTEAFF.

The sample holds one count of this clone. The genes are TRBV5-6 and TRBJ2-3, with D maybe TRBD1 (6 bases). CDR1 and CDR2 from the germline V gene are SGHDT and YYEEEE. CDR3 length: 16 residues. The V gene lost 0 bases and the J gene lost 9 bases, with 20 bases spanning the gap. CDR3 nucleotide sequence: TGTGCCAGCAGCTTGGTCTTCGCACAGGGCGCCCCCACGCAGTATTTT. It specifies CASSLVFAQGAPTQYF.

The V call is TRBV4-1, the J call TRBJ1-2, with D hard to call. The CDR3 consists of 14 residues. The germline V and J ends were trimmed by 1 base and 4 bases, with 10 bases remaining between them. The V gene's germline CDR1 is MGHRA and CDR2 YSYEKL. The CDR3 region has the DNA TGCGCCAGCAGCCAAGTTTTTCCGAGCTATGGCTACACCTTC. This codes for CASSQVFPSYGYTF.

This clone was counted a single time. The rearrangement links TRBV7-2 to TRBJ2-7; no clear D gene. The CDR3 consists of 12 residues. From germline, CDR1 is SGHTA and CDR2 FQGNSA. Trimming took 4 bases from V and 0 from J, leaving 4 bases between them. In DNA, the CDR3 is TGTGCCAGCAGCTCCAGCTCCTACGAGCAGTACTTC. Translation: CASSSSSYEQYF.

The chain recombines TRBV25-1 with TRBJ2-1; D not certain. Looked up from germline, CDR1 is MGHDK and CDR2 is SYGVNS. The CDR3 length is 15 residues. V was trimmed by 1 base and J by 2 bases, leaving 9 bases between them. The CDR3 region has the DNA TGTGCCAGCAGTGAATTGACTGGGACCTACAATGAGCAGTTCTTC. This sequence encodes CASSELTGTYNEQFF.

The chain uses TRBV7-2 and TRBJ2-7, with D perhaps given as TRBD1 or TRBD2 (5 bases each). The germline CDR1 and CDR2 sequences are SGHTA and FQGNSA. This CDR3 contains 13 residues. The V and J ends lost 5 bases and 6 bases respectively, with 14 bases between them. The CDR3 bases are TGTGCCAGCAGCCCGGGACCCGACGGCGAGCAGTACTTC. Encoded protein: CASSPGPDGEQYF.

This chain uses TRBV2 with TRBJ1-4; 9 nucleotides agree with TRBD1. Losses at the gene ends were 7 bases for V and 8 bases for J; bases not matched to a gene: 8. Germline assignment: CDR1 SNHLY and CDR2 FYNNEI. This CDR3 region has 14 residues. Here the CDR3 reads CASIQGALGEKLFF. The CDR3 coding sequence is TGTGCCAGCATACAGGGGGCCCTGGGCGAAAAACTGTTTTTT.

At least ten counts were recorded for this clone. The chain combines TRBV19 with TRBJ1-2; the match to TRBD1 covers 7 bases. After removal of 7 bases from V and 0 bases from J, the junction contained 8 bases not matched to a gene. The CDR3 has 15 amino acids. Germline values: CDR1 LNHDA, CDR2 SQIVND (reference sequence). The CDR3 bases are TGTGCCAGTACCGAGGACAGGCAACCTAACTATGGCTACACCTTC. It codes for CASTEDRQPNYGYTF.

This clone was observed a single time. The chain recombines TRBV19 with TRBJ1-2; 8 bases are a match to TRBD1. Germline assignment: CDR1 LNHDA and CDR2 SQIVND (reference sequence). This CDR3 comprises 17 residues. J gave up 2 bases and V 3 bases, and 11 bases lay outside the gene matches. CDR3 loop: CASSIGTGQARNYGYTF. The CDR3 bases are TGTGCCAGTAGTATTGGAACGGGACAGGCCAGAAACTATGGCTACACCTTC.

This chain links TRBV5-4 with TRBJ2-7; 7 bases are a match to TRBD2. This CDR3 has 16 amino acids. Trimming at V came to 4 bases and at J to 1 base, leaving 11 bases not matched to a gene. Per the germline V gene, CDR1 is SGHNT and CDR2 is YYREEE (reference sequence). Written as DNA, the CDR3 is TGTGCCAGCAGCCTCGGGAGTAGCGGGCTTTCCTACGAGCAGTACTTC. It yields the protein CASSLGSSGLSYEQYF.